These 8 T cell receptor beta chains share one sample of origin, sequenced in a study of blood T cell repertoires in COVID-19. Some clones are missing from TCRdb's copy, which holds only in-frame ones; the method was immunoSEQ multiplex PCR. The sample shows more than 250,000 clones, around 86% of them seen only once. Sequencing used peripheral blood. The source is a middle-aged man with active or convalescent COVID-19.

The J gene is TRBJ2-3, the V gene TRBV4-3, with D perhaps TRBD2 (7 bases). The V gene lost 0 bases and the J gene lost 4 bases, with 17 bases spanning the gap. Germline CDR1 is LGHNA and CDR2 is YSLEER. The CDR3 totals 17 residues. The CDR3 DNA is TGCGCCAGCAGCCAAGATCTTGGAGGGGGGGCCTCAGATACGCAGTATTTT. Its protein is CASSQDLGGGASDTQYF.

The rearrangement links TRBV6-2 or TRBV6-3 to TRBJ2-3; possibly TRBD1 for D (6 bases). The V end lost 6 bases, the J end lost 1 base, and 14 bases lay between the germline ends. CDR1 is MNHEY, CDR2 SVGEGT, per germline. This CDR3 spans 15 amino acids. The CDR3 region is CASSRQGSGTDTQYF. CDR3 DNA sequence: TGTGCCAGCAGCCGCCAGGGGTCCGGCACAGATACGCAGTATTTT.

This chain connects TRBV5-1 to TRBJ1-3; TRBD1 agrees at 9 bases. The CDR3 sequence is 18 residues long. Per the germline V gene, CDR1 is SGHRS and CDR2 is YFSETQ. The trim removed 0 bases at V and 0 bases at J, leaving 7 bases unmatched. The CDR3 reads CASSLVSGQGVSGNTIYF. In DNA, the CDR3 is TGCGCCAGCAGCTTGGTTTCGGGACAGGGTGTCTCTGGAAACACCATATATTTT.

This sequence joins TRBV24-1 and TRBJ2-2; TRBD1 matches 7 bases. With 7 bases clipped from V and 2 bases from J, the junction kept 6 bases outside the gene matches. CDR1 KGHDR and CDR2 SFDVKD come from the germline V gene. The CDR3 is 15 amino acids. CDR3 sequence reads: CATSRTGDNTGELFF. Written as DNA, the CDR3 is TGTGCCACCAGCAGGACAGGAGATAACACCGGGGAGCTGTTTTTT.

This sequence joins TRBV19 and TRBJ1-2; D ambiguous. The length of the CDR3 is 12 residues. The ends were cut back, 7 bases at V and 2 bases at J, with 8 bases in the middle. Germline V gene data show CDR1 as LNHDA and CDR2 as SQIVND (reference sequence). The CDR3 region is CASKELNYGYTF. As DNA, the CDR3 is TGTGCCAGTAAAGAACTGAACTATGGCTACACCTTC.

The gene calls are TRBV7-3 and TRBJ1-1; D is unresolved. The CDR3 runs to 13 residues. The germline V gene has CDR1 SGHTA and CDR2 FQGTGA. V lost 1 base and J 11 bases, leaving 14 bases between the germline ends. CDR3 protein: CASSLIGDSPAFF. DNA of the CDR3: TGTGCCAGCAGCTTAATCGGGGATTCCCCCGCTTTCTTT.

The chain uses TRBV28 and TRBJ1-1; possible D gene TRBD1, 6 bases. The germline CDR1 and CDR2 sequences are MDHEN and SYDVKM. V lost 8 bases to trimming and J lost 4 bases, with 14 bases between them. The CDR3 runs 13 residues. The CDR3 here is CASYVLGATEAFF. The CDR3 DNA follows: TGTGCCAGCTACGTCCTGGGGGCCACTGAAGCTTTCTTT.

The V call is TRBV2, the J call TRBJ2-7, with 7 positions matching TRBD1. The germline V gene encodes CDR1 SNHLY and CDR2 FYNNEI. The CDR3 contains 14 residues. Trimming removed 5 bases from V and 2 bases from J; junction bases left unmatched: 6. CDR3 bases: TGTGCCAGCAGTTTATTGACAGGGCCCTACGAGCAGTACTTC. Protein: CASSLLTGPYEQYF.